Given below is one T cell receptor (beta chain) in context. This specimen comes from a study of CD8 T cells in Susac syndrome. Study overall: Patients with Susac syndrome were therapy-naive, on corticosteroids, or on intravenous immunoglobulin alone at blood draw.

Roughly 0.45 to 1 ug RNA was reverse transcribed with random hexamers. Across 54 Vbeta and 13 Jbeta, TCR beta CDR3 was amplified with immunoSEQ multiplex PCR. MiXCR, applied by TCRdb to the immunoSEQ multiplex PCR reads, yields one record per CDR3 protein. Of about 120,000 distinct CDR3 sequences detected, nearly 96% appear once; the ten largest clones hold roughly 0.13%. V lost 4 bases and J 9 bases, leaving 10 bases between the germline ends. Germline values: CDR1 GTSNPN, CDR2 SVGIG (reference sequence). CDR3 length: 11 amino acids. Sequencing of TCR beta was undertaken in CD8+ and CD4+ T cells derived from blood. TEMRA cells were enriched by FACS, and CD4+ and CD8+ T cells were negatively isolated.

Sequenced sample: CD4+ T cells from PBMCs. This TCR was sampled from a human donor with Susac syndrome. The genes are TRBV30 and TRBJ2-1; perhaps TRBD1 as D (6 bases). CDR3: CAWNRESEQFF. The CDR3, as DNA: TGTGCCTGGAACAGGGAAAGTGAGCAGTTCTTC.